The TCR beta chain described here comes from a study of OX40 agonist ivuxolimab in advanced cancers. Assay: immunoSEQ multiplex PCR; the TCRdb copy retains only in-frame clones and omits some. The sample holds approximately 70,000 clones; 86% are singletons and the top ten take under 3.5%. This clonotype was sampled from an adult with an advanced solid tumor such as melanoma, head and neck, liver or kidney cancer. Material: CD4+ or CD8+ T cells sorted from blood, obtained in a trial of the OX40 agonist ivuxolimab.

CDR3 protein: CASSHGGGSGSDTEAFF. In DNA form, the CDR3 reads TGCGCCAGCAGCCACGGAGGGGGCTCGGGGTCGGACACTGAAGCTTTCTTT. The gene calls are TRBV5-1 and TRBJ1-1; 7 bases align to TRBD1. The ends lost 4 bases at V and 3 bases at J; junction bases unmatched: 15. CDR3 length: 17 amino acids. CDR1 is SGHRS, CDR2 YFSETQ, per germline.